This TCR beta chain was obtained from a study of cytotoxic CD8 clonotypes in ibrutinib-treated CLL. TCRdb keeps only in-frame clones here, not all; method: immunoSEQ multiplex PCR. This table holds about 140,000 clones, less than 95% found once. CDR1 and CDR2 (germline): SNHLY, FYNNEI. This CDR3 comprises 15 residues. Trimming took 7 bases from V and 0 from J, leaving 12 bases between them. The chain is built from TRBV2 and TRBJ1-4, with D unclear. The source was PBMCs, collected after 12 months of ibrutinib treatment. This receptor was taken from a human donor with chronic lymphocytic leukemia. The CDR3 protein is CASTQKRATNEKLFF. As DNA, the CDR3 is TGTGCCAGCACTCAAAAAAGGGCAACTAATGAAAAACTGTTTTTT.